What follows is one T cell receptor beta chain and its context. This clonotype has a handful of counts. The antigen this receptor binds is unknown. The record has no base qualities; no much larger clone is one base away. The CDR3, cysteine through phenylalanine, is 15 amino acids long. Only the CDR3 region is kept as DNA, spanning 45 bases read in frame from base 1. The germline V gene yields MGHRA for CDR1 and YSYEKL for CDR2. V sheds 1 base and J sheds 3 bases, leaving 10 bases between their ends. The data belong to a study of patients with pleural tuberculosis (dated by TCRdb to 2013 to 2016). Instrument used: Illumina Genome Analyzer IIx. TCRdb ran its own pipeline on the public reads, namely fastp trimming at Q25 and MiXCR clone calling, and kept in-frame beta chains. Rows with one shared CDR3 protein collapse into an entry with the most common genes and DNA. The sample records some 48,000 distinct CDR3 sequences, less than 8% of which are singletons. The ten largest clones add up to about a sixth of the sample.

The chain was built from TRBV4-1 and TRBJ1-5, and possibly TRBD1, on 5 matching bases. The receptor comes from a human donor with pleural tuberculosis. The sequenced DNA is TGCGCCAGCAGCCAAGTGACAGAGTCCAATCAGCCCCAGCATTTT. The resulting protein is CASSQVTESNQPQHF.